This entry lists 23 T cell receptor beta chains sequenced from one sample in a study of early T cells in non-severe SARS-CoV-2 infection. TCRdb reanalysed the 5' RACE reads using MiXCR and keeps one entry per CDR3 protein. The table lists approximately 100,000 distinct CDR3 sequences, around 10% of them singletons. Material for sequencing was whole blood. These receptors all come from an adult who was a healthcare worker with PCR-confirmed SARS-CoV-2 infection or an uninfected control (not recorded which).

The table lists this clonotype with many counts. This sequence joins TRBV6-5 and TRBJ2-1, with 10 bases identical to TRBD2. This CDR3 is 16 amino acids long. J was trimmed by 4 bases and V by 0 bases; bases with no gene match: 3. Looked up from germline, CDR1 is MNHEY and CDR2 is SVGAGI. CDR3 nucleotide sequence: TGTGCCAGCAGTTACTCGTTAGCGGGGGGTTACAATGAGCAGTTCTTC. Translation: CASSYSLAGGYNEQFF.

This chain uses TRBV11-2 with TRBJ2-4, with 7 bases that match TRBD2. From germline, CDR1 is SGHAT and CDR2 FQNNGV. CDR3 length: 17 amino acids. V dropped 1 base and J dropped 0; count of bases not matched to a gene: 6. The CDR3 reads CASSLVSSGIAKNIQYF. The CDR3 DNA reads TGTGCCAGCAGCTTAGTCTCAAGCGGGATAGCCAAAAACATTCAGTACTTC. Complete variable domain (other parts from reference TRBV11-2 and TRBJ2-4): EAGVAQSPRYKIIEKRQSVAFWCNPISGHATLYWYQQILGQGPKLLIQFQNNGVVDDSQLPKDRFSAERLKGVDSTLKIQPAKLEDSAVYLCASSLVSSGIAKNIQYFGAGTRLSVL.

This clonotype has at least ten counts. V and J are TRBV6-2 or TRBV6-3 and TRBJ1-1, with no clear D. The V gene lost 6 bases and the J gene lost 2 bases, with 16 bases spanning the gap. Germline-derived CDR1 and CDR2 are MNHEY and SVGEGT. This CDR3 has 15 amino acids. The CDR3 coding sequence is TGTGCCAGCAGAAGGTCGGGCAGCCAAAACACTGAAGCTTTCTTT. The encoded protein is CASRRSGSQNTEAFF.

This clonotype has a count of ten or more. The V call is TRBV7-3, the J call TRBJ2-2; 7 nucleotides align to TRBD1. The CDR3 consists of 14 residues. In germline, CDR1 is SGHTA, CDR2 FQGTGA. Trimming took 0 bases from V and 5 from J; bases not matched to a gene: 0. Here the CDR3 DNA reads TGTGCCAGCAGCTTAACGACAGGGACCGGGGAGCTGTTTTTT. Translating gives CASSLTTGTGELFF.

This clonotype was seen a few times. The chain links TRBV5-1 to TRBJ1-2, with unresolved D. Per the germline V gene, CDR1 is SGHRS and CDR2 is YFSETQ. The CDR3 extends over 13 amino acids. Trimming removed 0 bases from V and 7 bases from J, with 10 bases in between. The CDR3 is CASSLAGSAGYTF. The CDR3 DNA is TGCGCCAGCAGCTTGGCCGGGAGCGCTGGCTACACCTTC.

The rearrangement links TRBV5-1 to TRBJ1-1; D gene uncertain. The ends were cut back, 3 bases at V and 2 bases at J, with 11 bases in the middle. Germline V gene data show CDR1 as SGHRS and CDR2 as YFSETQ. CDR3 length: 14 residues. DNA for the CDR3: TGCGCCAGCAGCTCCCGGACCCCAAACACTGAAGCTTTCTTT. It codes for CASSSRTPNTEAFF. Complete variable domain (other parts from reference TRBV5-1 and TRBJ1-1): KAGVTQTPRYLIKTRGQQVTLSCSPISGHRSVSWYQQTPGQGLQFLFEYFSETQRNKGNFPGRFSGRQFSNSRSEMNVSTLELGDSALYLCASSSRTPNTEAFFGQGTRLTVV.

This clonotype was observed a handful of times. V and J are TRBV12-3 or TRBV12-4 and TRBJ1-1; no clear D gene. This CDR3 spans 14 amino acids. V was cut by 1 base and J by 0 bases, with 6 bases left in between. CDR3 protein: CASSLGLMNTEAFF. The CDR3 DNA reads TGTGCCAGCAGTTTAGGCTTAATGAACACTGAAGCTTTCTTT.

This clonotype was seen more than once but under ten times. V is TRBV6-5 and J is TRBJ2-1; maybe TRBD1 (6 bases). V gave up 4 bases and J gave up 8 bases, with 15 bases separating them. CDR1 and CDR2 (germline): MNHEY, SVGAGI. CDR3 length: 14 amino acids. The CDR3 nucleotides are TGTGCCAGCAGTTTTGAACAGGGTGTCGATGAGCAGTTCTTC. Residues: CASSFEQGVDEQFF.

The chain carries TRBV20-1 and TRBJ1-6; the D gene is possibly TRBD1 (5 bases). Germline values: CDR1 DFQATT, CDR2 SNEGSKA (reference sequence). The germline V and J ends were trimmed by 6 bases and 7 bases, with 16 bases remaining between them. This CDR3 spans 14 amino acids. The CDR3 sequence is CSAKDNTPNSPLHF. The CDR3 region has the DNA TGCAGTGCCAAGGACAATACCCCGAATTCACCCCTCCACTTT.

In its sample, this clonotype was seen many times. The rearrangement links TRBV6-2 or TRBV6-3 to TRBJ2-7, with D unclear. CDR3 size: 14 residues. V shed 0 bases and J shed 1 base, with 7 bases lying between them. Germline-derived CDR1 and CDR2 are MNHEY and SVGEGT. Here the CDR3 reads CASSYSPVSYEQYF. In DNA, the CDR3 is TGTGCCAGCAGTTACTCGCCAGTGTCCTACGAGCAGTACTTC.

This clonotype was detected a few times. V usage is TRBV28 and J usage is TRBJ1-1; the D is unclear. The CDR3 extends over 14 amino acids. Germline assignment: CDR1 MDHEN and CDR2 SYDVKM. V shed 2 bases and J shed 4 bases, with 11 bases lying between them. The CDR3 nucleotides are TGTGCCAGCAGTTTAGCCCGGCGGTCCACTGAAGCTTTCTTT. The encoded protein is CASSLARRSTEAFF.

The chain recombines TRBV11-1 with TRBJ2-7; D gene unclear. CDR1 is SGHAT and CDR2 is FQDESV in the germline V gene (reference sequence). CDR3 size: 14 residues. Trimming removed 4 bases from V and 4 bases from J, with 14 bases in between. The CDR3 here is CASSSSAVEYEQYF. The CDR3 nucleotides read TGTGCCAGCAGCTCTTCGGCAGTTGAGTACGAGCAGTACTTC.

This clonotype appeared a few times. The chain links TRBV6-6 to TRBJ1-4; TRBD1 matches at 7 bases. Trimming cost V 8 bases and J 4 bases; bases outside gene matches: 7. This CDR3 is 14 amino acids long. The germline V gene has CDR1 MNHNY and CDR2 SVGAGI (reference sequence). The CDR3 loop reads CASGMGQNNEKLFF. The DNA for the CDR3 is TGTGCCAGCGGTATGGGACAGAATAATGAAAAACTGTTTTTT.

V usage is TRBV19 and J usage is TRBJ2-1; no clear D gene. The CDR3 runs 15 residues. Germline CDR1 is LNHDA and CDR2 is SQIVND (reference sequence). CDR3 nucleotides: TGTGCGAGCAAGCCGAGCCGGAGTTCCTACAATGAGCAGTTCTTC. It specifies CASKPSRSSYNEQFF.

The V and J genes are TRBV7-9 and TRBJ1-1, with unresolved D. Germline CDR1 reads SEHNR; CDR2 reads FQNEAQ (reference sequence). Trimming took off 5 bases at V and 1 base at J, with 8 bases between the two ends. The CDR3 sequence is 13 residues long. CDR3 loop: CASSTHPNTEAFF. The CDR3 nucleotides read TGTGCCAGCAGCACACACCCGAACACTGAAGCTTTCTTT. The variable domain in full, with the rest retrieved from reference TRBV7-9 and TRBJ1-1, is DTGVSQNPRHKITKRGQNVTFRCDPISEHNRLYWYRQTLGQGPEFLTYFQNEAQLEKSRLLSDRFSAERPKGSFSTLEIQRTEQGDSAMYLCASSTHPNTEAFFGQGTRLTVV.

This clonotype was seen a few times. The chain employs TRBV18 and TRBJ1-4, with a possible D match to TRBD1 (6 bases). The length of the CDR3 is 17 residues. V was shortened by 4 bases and J by 0 bases, with 15 bases between the two germline ends. Germline V lookup: CDR1 KGHSH, CDR2 LQKENI. The CDR3 protein is CASSRQTGGATNEKLFF. The CDR3, as DNA: TGTGCCAGCTCACGTCAGACAGGCGGTGCAACTAATGAAAAACTGTTTTTT.

This clonotype was seen at least ten times. V is TRBV6-6 and J is TRBJ1-1; TRBD1 matches at 7 bases. Germline V gene lookup returns CDR1 MNHNY and CDR2 SVGAGI (reference sequence). Trimming cost V 11 bases and J 5 bases; bases outside gene matches: 11. CDR3 length equals 13 residues. CDR3 amino acids: CAATTAGGTEAFF. The CDR3 region has the DNA TGTGCCGCGACGACCGCAGGGGGAACTGAAGCTTTCTTT.

Regarding this clonotype: At one end the junction does not follow the germline gene, possibly because of a read error. The chain employs TRBV5-1 and TRBJ1-3; D is unresolved. The CDR3 is 15 residues long. Germline V gene sequence: CDR1 SGHRS, CDR2 YFSETQ. CDR3 amino acids: CASSFGLSSGYTIYF. CDR3 bases: TGCGCCAGCAGCTTCGGACTCAGCTCTGGATACACCATATATTTT.

This clonotype appeared a few times. The V and J genes are TRBV6-1 and TRBJ1-6; D is perhaps TRBD1 (5 bases). Between the trimmed V and J ends, which lost 6 bases and 6 bases, there was a span of 12 bases. The CDR3 consists of 14 residues. In germline, CDR1 is MNHNS, CDR2 SASEGT. In DNA form, the CDR3 reads TGTGCCAGCAGCGTTCAGGGATCTAATTCACCCCTCCACTTT. Translating gives CASSVQGSNSPLHF.

This clonotype came up a few times. This chain joins TRBV7-9 and TRBJ2-7, with a possible D match to TRBD1 (6 bases). V was cut by 6 bases and J by 7 bases, with 28 bases left in between. Germline values: CDR1 SEHNR, CDR2 FQNEAQ (reference sequence). The CDR3 has 17 amino acids. The CDR3, as DNA: TGTGCCAGCAGTCACCCACGGTCGGGACAAACCCGAGGGGAGCAGTACTTC. Protein product: CASSHPRSGQTRGEQYF.

This clonotype has a count of ten or more. The V and J genes are TRBV27 and TRBJ1-5; a weak D match, TRBD1 (5 bases). V gave up 6 bases and J gave up 3 bases, with 9 bases separating them. Germline V gives CDR1 MNHEY, CDR2 SMNVEV (reference sequence). This CDR3 is 13 amino acids long. The CDR3 coding sequence is TGTGCCAGCAGGACCAGGGTCAATCAGCCCCAGCATTTT. This encodes CASRTRVNQPQHF.

In its sample, this clonotype was seen many times. V and J are TRBV24-1 and TRBJ2-1; 7 nucleotides match TRBD1. CDR1 is KGHDR and CDR2 is SFDVKD in the germline V gene. The trim removed 2 bases at V and 6 bases at J, leaving 12 bases unmatched. The CDR3 has 17 residues. The CDR3 bases are TGTGCCACCAGTGATTCCCCCTCGTGGGACAGCATCAATGAGCAGTTCTTC. It yields the protein CATSDSPSWDSINEQFF.

This clonotype turned up a few times. The genes are TRBV20-1 and TRBJ1-5; D uncertain. V was shortened by 3 bases and J by 4 bases, with 10 bases between the two germline ends. The CDR3 covers 13 residues. The germline CDR1 and CDR2 sequences are DFQATT and SNEGSKA (reference sequence). Here the CDR3 DNA reads TGCAGTGCTAGTGATAGAGGAAATCAGCCCCAGCATTTT. This codes for CSASDRGNQPQHF.